This T cell receptor (beta chain) came from a study of cytomegalovirus exposure and HLA in healthy donors. In the case of this clone: Antigen specificity is unknown.

CDR1 MNHEY and CDR2 SVGAGI come from the germline V gene. This CDR3 has 15 amino acids. Germline trimming cut 2 bases from V and 7 bases from J; bases unmatched to any gene: 9. Clones were sequenced by immunoSEQ multiplex PCR, and TCRdb holds only the in-frame ones, with some missing. The sample yields 100,000 to 120,000 clones, around 90% seen once. Findings and caveats of the study: In the 95 to 150 validation repertoires, 85% to 95% of cluster scores exceeded 0, per a later analysis.

The rearrangement uses TRBV6-5 and TRBJ1-2; 8 bases fit TRBD1. Sequencing was done on a sample of PBMCs. The source of this sequence is a young woman in good health and CMV-seronegative. As DNA, the CDR3 is TGTGCCAGCAGTTACCGTTCAGGGGGCGGAGCTGGCTACACCTTC. Its translation: CASSYRSGGGAGYTF.